These 24 T cell receptor beta chains share one sample of origin, sequenced in a study of chemoradiotherapy in HPV16-positive cancers. Assay: immunoSEQ multiplex PCR; the TCRdb copy retains only in-frame clones and omits some. The sample yields about 2,300 clones, about 90% seen once. The sample in question was tumor tissue, obtained from a patient who underwent chemoradiotherapy. The source of these receptors is a human donor with HPV-associated anogenital cancer.

V gene TRBV4-1 combines with J gene TRBJ2-2; maybe TRBD1 (5 bases). The germline CDR1 and CDR2 sequences are MGHRA and YSYEKL. The V end lost 5 bases, the J end lost 7 bases, and 5 bases lay between the germline ends. The CDR3 has 11 residues. The DNA for the CDR3 is TGCGCCAGCAGCAGGGGCGGGGAGCTGTTTTTT. Translated, it gives CASSRGGELFF.

The chain carries TRBV7-3 and TRBJ2-3; 9 bases agree with TRBD2. The CDR3 covers 18 residues. V was clipped by 3 bases and J by 1 base; unmatched bases: 11. Germline values: CDR1 SGHTA, CDR2 FQGTGA. The CDR3 loop is CASSFTHSGGGGTDTQYF. The CDR3 nucleotides are TGTGCCAGCAGCTTCACCCATAGCGGGGGAGGAGGCACAGATACGCAGTATTTT.

V is TRBV6-1 and J is TRBJ1-1, with D unclear. V lost 0 bases to trimming and J lost 0 bases, with 8 bases between them. The CDR3 is 15 residues long. Germline-derived CDR1 and CDR2 are MNHNS and SASEGT. The DNA for the CDR3 is TGTGCCAGCAGTGAAGCTCAGAGCCTGAACACTGAAGCTTTCTTT. The encoded protein is CASSEAQSLNTEAFF.

This clone was seen a handful of times. Here the CDR3 reads CASTRTMDTEAFF. The CDR3 bases are TGTGCCAGTACCCGCACTATGGACACTGAAGCTTTCTTT. The chain employs TRBV19 and TRBJ1-1; no reliable D call. Trimming left V 7 bases short and J 3 bases short, with 12 bases between. CDR1 is LNHDA, CDR2 SQIVND, per germline (reference sequence). This CDR3 has 13 residues.

The rearrangement joins TRBV30 to TRBJ1-6; 8 bases align to TRBD1. With V trimmed by 3 bases and J by 10 bases, 8 bases remained unmatched. CDR3 length: 14 residues. The V gene's germline CDR1 is GTSNPN and CDR2 SVGIG (reference sequence). CDR3 sequence: CAWRVGQGGSPLHF. CDR3 coding DNA: TGTGCCTGGAGGGTCGGACAGGGAGGATCACCCCTCCACTTT.

The chain combines TRBV15 with TRBJ1-3; D unclear. This CDR3 spans 15 amino acids. Germline V gene sequence: CDR1 LNHNV, CDR2 YYDKDF (reference sequence). Trimming pared 0 bases from V and 0 bases from J, leaving 6 bases between. This CDR3 is CATSRDKLSGNTIYF. The DNA of the CDR3 is TGTGCCACCAGCAGAGATAAACTCTCTGGAAACACCATATATTTT.

This chain joins TRBV6-1 and TRBJ2-4, with a possible D match to TRBD2 (5 bases). The germline gives CDR1 MNHNS, CDR2 SASEGT. This CDR3 spans 14 amino acids. Trimming stripped 6 bases from V and 2 bases from J, with 11 bases between. CDR3 sequence (DNA): TGTGCCAGCAGCCGTCGGGATTCCAAAAACATTCAGTACTTC. This sequence encodes CASSRRDSKNIQYF.

The chain has TRBV19 and TRBJ2-5, with a tentative D call TRBD1 (5 bases). This CDR3 is built from 14 residues. Germline CDR1 LNHDA, CDR2 SQIVND (reference sequence). V gave up 5 bases and J gave up 1 base, with 11 bases separating them. The CDR3 DNA sequence: TGTGCCAGTAGTCCACAGGAGCTCCAAGAGACCCAGTACTTC. Translated: CASSPQELQETQYF.

V is TRBV7-2 and J is TRBJ2-7; D is unclear. CDR3 length: 14 residues. Trimming removed 4 bases at V and 4 bases at J, with 14 bases between. Germline V gene sequence: CDR1 SGHTA, CDR2 FQGNSA. CDR3 sequence reads: CASSSFPAGYEQYF. CDR3 coding DNA: TGTGCCAGCAGCTCCTTCCCAGCCGGATACGAGCAGTACTTC.

This chain connects TRBV28 to TRBJ1-1; D not resolved. Germline V CDR1 and CDR2: MDHEN, SYDVKM. Deletions cut 6 bases from V and 4 bases from J, with 15 bases between. CDR3 size: 14 residues. CDR3: CASRPGERSTEAFF. The CDR3 region has the DNA TGTGCCAGCAGACCCGGAGAGAGAAGCACTGAAGCTTTCTTT.

This chain links TRBV14 with TRBJ1-3; the D is unclear. Germline V gene data show CDR1 as SGHDN and CDR2 as FVKESK. V lost 4 bases and J lost 0, with 4 bases in between. This CDR3 has 13 amino acids. For the CDR3, the DNA is TGTGCCAGCAGCCTTCCCTCTGGAAACACCATATATTTT. It encodes CASSLPSGNTIYF.

The chain is built from TRBV7-3 and TRBJ2-5; TRBD1 aligns across 8 bases. The CDR3 runs to 15 residues. CDR1 and CDR2 from the germline V gene are SGHTA and FQGTGA. V gave up 2 bases and J gave up 4 bases; unmatched junction bases: 6. The CDR3 coding sequence is TGTGCCAGCAGCTTATCGGGCAGGGGGCGAGAGACCCAGTACTTC. This gives the protein CASSLSGRGRETQYF.

The chain uses TRBV29-1 and TRBJ2-7; 7 positions match TRBD2. J lost 0 bases, V lost 7 bases, and 6 bases had no gene match. Per the germline V gene, CDR1 is SQVTM and CDR2 is ANQGSEA. The CDR3 is made up of 13 amino acids. CDR3 sequence (DNA): TGCAGCGCCCGTGGGGGGGTCTCCTACGAGCAGTACTTC. It translates to CSARGGVSYEQYF.

The chain links TRBV4-1 to TRBJ1-1, with TRBD1 matching over 9 bases. From germline, CDR1 is MGHRA and CDR2 YSYEKL. V was clipped by 0 bases and J by 7 bases; unmatched bases: 6. CDR3 size: 15 residues. The chain's CDR3 is CASSQDIWGQGEAFF. The CDR3 nucleotides read TGCGCCAGCAGCCAAGATATCTGGGGACAGGGTGAAGCTTTCTTT.

The chain couples TRBV11-3 to TRBJ2-1; D uncertain. The CDR3 totals 13 residues. CDR1 SGHNT and CDR2 YENEEA come from the germline V gene. V was cut by 2 bases and J by 9 bases, with 11 bases left in between. The CDR3 DNA follows: TGTGCCAGCAGCTTATCTTGGGATAGTGAGCAGTTCTTC. This codes for CASSLSWDSEQFF.

This clone appeared a few times. The J gene is TRBJ1-1, the V gene TRBV19, with no clear D. The V and J ends lost 6 bases and 5 bases respectively, with 10 bases between them. The CDR3 is made up of 12 amino acids. From germline, CDR1 is LNHDA and CDR2 SQIVND (reference sequence). Written as DNA, the CDR3 is TGTGCCAGTAGGGTGGGTAGGACTGAAGCTTTCTTT. Its protein product is CASRVGRTEAFF. The whole variable domain, filled in from reference TRBV19 and TRBJ1-1, reads DGGITQSPKYLFRKEGQNVTLSCEQNLNHDAMYWYRQDPGQGLRLIYYSQIVNDFQKGDIAEGYSVSREKKESFPLTVTSAQKNPTAFYLCASRVGRTEAFFGQGTRLTVV.

CDR3 sequence reads: CASSPSGQGAKNIQYF. CDR3 bases: TGTGCCAGCAGTCCCTCGGGACAGGGGGCGAAAAACATTCAGTACTTC. V and J are TRBV28 and TRBJ2-4, with TRBD1 matching over 12 bases. V lost 5 bases and J lost 4; bases outside the gene matches: 6. The CDR3 totals 16 residues. Per germline, CDR1 MDHEN and CDR2 SYDVKM.

This clone has just one count. The rearrangement joins TRBV11-2 to TRBJ1-1; TRBD1 matches 7 bases. CDR3 length equals 15 residues. Germline values: CDR1 SGHAT, CDR2 FQNNGV. J was trimmed by 0 bases and V by 5 bases; bases with no gene match: 6. CDR3 amino acids: CASSQEGQMNTEAFF. CDR3 in DNA: TGTGCCAGCAGCCAAGAGGGACAGATGAACACTGAAGCTTTCTTT.

This clone was picked up a small number of times. The DNA of the CDR3 is TGCGCCAGCAGCCACTGGGACAGGGGGTACGAGCAGTACTTC. This encodes CASSHWDRGYEQYF. V and J are TRBV5-1 and TRBJ2-7; 11 nucleotides agree with TRBD1. The germline CDR1 and CDR2 sequences are SGHRS and YFSETQ. The V segment lost 4 bases and the J segment 4 bases; nucleotides outside the gene matches: 4. The CDR3 has 14 amino acids.

The V and J genes are TRBV9 and TRBJ2-2, with 8 bases fitting TRBD2. The CDR3 consists of 16 residues. The V segment lost 4 bases and the J segment 4 bases; nucleotides outside the gene matches: 9. Germline V CDR1 and CDR2: SGDLS, YYNGEE. The CDR3 reads CASSTTRGGSTGELFF. The CDR3 DNA is TGTGCCAGCAGCACCACACGGGGGGGCAGCACCGGGGAGCTGTTTTTT.

The gene calls are TRBV2 and TRBJ2-7; D might be TRBD1 (6 bases). V dropped 6 bases and J dropped 2 bases, with 23 bases sitting between them. This CDR3 is 17 amino acids long. The germline V gene encodes CDR1 SNHLY and CDR2 FYNNEI. CDR3 nucleotide sequence: TGTGCCAGCAGCACTTCTAGGGACACCCAGGGGCCCTACGAGCAGTACTTC. This codes for CASSTSRDTQGPYEQYF.

In its sample, this clone is large (0.1 to 1%). Here the CDR3 reads CAWSVLIWRERAGPASTDTQYF. The CDR3 coding sequence is TGTGCCTGGAGTGTTTTGATCTGGCGGGAGCGAGCGGGGCCGGCTAGCACAGATACGCAGTATTTT. The chain is built from TRBV30 and TRBJ2-3; 7 bases fit TRBD2. CDR1 and CDR2 (germline): GTSNPN, SVGIG (reference sequence). Trimming cost V 0 bases and J 0 bases; bases outside gene matches: 24. There are 22 residues in the CDR3.

V gene TRBV5-4 combines with J gene TRBJ2-5, with D possibly being TRBD2 (5 bases). The CDR3 runs to 13 residues. The V gene lost 4 bases and the J gene lost 1 base, with 8 bases spanning the gap. Germline assignment: CDR1 SGHNT and CDR2 YYREEE (reference sequence). The CDR3 protein is CASSMSGQETQYF. Written as DNA, the CDR3 is TGTGCCAGCAGCATGAGCGGCCAAGAGACCCAGTACTTC.

The V call is TRBV4-1, the J call TRBJ2-7, with D perhaps matching TRBD1 (6 bases). The CDR3 has 16 residues. Germline CDR1 and CDR2: MGHRA and YSYEKL. Deletions cut 1 base from V and 0 bases from J, with 13 bases between. CDR3 in amino acids: CASSQVMGASSYEQYF. As DNA, the CDR3 is TGCGCCAGCAGCCAAGTTATGGGGGCAAGCTCCTACGAGCAGTACTTC.